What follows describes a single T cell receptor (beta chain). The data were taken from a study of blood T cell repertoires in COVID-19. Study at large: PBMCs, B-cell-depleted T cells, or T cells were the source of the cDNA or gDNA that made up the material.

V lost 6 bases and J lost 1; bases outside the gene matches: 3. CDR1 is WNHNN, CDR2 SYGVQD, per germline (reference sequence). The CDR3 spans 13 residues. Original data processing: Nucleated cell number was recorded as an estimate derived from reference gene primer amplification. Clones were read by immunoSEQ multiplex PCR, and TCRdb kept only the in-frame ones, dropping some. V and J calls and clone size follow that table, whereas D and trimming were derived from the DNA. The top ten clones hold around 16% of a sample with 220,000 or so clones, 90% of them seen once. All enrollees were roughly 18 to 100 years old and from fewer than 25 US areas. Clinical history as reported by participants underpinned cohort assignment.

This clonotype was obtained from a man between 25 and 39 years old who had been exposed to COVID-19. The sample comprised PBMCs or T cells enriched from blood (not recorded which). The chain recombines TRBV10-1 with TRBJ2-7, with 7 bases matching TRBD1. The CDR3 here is CASRRQGSYEQYF. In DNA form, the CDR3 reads TGCGCCAGCAGGAGACAGGGATCCTACGAGCAGTACTTC.